The 30 T cell receptor beta chains below come from one sample, sequenced in a study of T cell responses to AZD1222 COVID-19 vaccine. Method: immunoSEQ multiplex PCR; TCRdb's copy keeps in-frame clones and lacks some. The sample records roughly 200,000 clones, about 92% being singletons. The sequenced sample was peripheral blood, obtained on day 0 of MenACWY control vaccination. The receptors come from an adult in good health.

The rearrangement uses TRBV11-3 and TRBJ2-5, with 12 bases identical to TRBD2. The CDR3 sequence is 17 residues long. Germline CDR1 SGHNT, CDR2 YENEEA. With V trimmed by 5 bases and J by 4 bases, 11 bases remained unmatched. CDR3 residues: CASSRGALAGGRETQYF. For the CDR3, the DNA is TGTGCCAGCAGCCGGGGAGCTCTAGCGGGGGGGCGAGAGACCCAGTACTTC.

The chain joins TRBV5-1 to TRBJ1-6; possible D gene TRBD1, 5 bases. Deletions cut 4 bases from V and 7 bases from J, with 12 bases between. The germline V gene encodes CDR1 SGHRS and CDR2 YFSETQ. The CDR3 spans 14 residues. The DNA of the CDR3 is TGCGCCAGCAGCCCGGAAAGGGACAATTCACCCCTCCACTTT. Translation: CASSPERDNSPLHF.

The chain uses TRBV12-3 or TRBV12-4 and TRBJ2-3; D unclear. The CDR3 consists of 12 residues. Trimming took 6 bases from V and 0 from J, leaving 4 bases between them. CDR3 nucleotide sequence: TGTGCCAGCAGGGTTAGCACAGATACGCAGTATTTT. Its protein product is CASRVSTDTQYF.

The chain employs TRBV5-6 and TRBJ1-3; D remains ambiguous. Trimming pared 0 bases from V and 0 bases from J, leaving 4 bases between. Germline CDR1 SGHDT, CDR2 YYEEEE. The CDR3 length is 14 residues. The CDR3 region has the DNA TGTGCCAGCAGCTTGGCCACCTCTGGAAACACCATATATTTT. Encoded protein: CASSLATSGNTIYF.

The chain joins TRBV5-1 to TRBJ1-1; maybe TRBD1 (6 bases). Trimming pared 4 bases from V and 0 bases from J, leaving 13 bases between. CDR1 and CDR2 (germline): SGHRS, YFSETQ. The CDR3 totals 15 residues. The CDR3 nucleotides are TGCGCCAGCAGCCCCCGGACAGAAATGAACACTGAAGCTTTCTTT. Its translation: CASSPRTEMNTEAFF. Combining the CDR3 with reference TRBV5-1 and TRBJ1-1 gives the whole variable domain KAGVTQTPRYLIKTRGQQVTLSCSPISGHRSVSWYQQTPGQGLQFLFEYFSETQRNKGNFPGRFSGRQFSNSRSEMNVSTLELGDSALYLCASSPRTEMNTEAFFGQGTRLTVV.

This clone appeared a few times. This rearrangement joins TRBV6-5 to TRBJ1-1; D possibly corresponds to TRBD1 (6 bases). The CDR3 sequence is 12 residues long. Trimming removed 5 bases at V and 10 bases at J, with 14 bases between. Germline CDR1 MNHEY, CDR2 SVGAGI. The CDR3 sequence is CASSNPEGGAFF. The CDR3 region has the DNA TGTGCCAGCAGTAACCCGGAGGGGGGAGCTTTCTTT.

V is TRBV6-2 or TRBV6-3 and J is TRBJ2-7; tentatively, D is TRBD2 (6 bases). Between the trimmed V and J ends, which lost 6 bases and 5 bases, there was a span of 23 bases. The germline V gene has CDR1 MNHEY and CDR2 SVGEGT. The CDR3 runs 16 residues. The CDR3 DNA reads as TGTGCCAGCAGCCCCCGCGGGGTCCGAAAGATTCACGAGCAGTACTTC. Translation: CASSPRGVRKIHEQYF.

V usage is TRBV19 and J usage is TRBJ2-3, with 7 bases identical to TRBD2. The trim removed 6 bases at V and 2 bases at J, leaving 8 bases unmatched. The CDR3 runs to 15 residues. Germline lookup yields CDR1 LNHDA and CDR2 SQIVND (reference sequence). CDR3 coding DNA: TGTGCCAGTAGGCCAGCGGGGTTAGTCACAGATACGCAGTATTTT. It yields the protein CASRPAGLVTDTQYF.

The chain has TRBV28 and TRBJ2-2; a weak D match, TRBD2 (6 bases). V lost 2 bases and J lost 6, with 13 bases in between. The CDR3 covers 15 residues. From germline, CDR1 is MDHEN and CDR2 SYDVKM. The CDR3 DNA sequence: TGTGCCAGCAGTTTAGGGAGCGCGGGGTCCGGGGAGCTGTTTTTT. Protein sequence: CASSLGSAGSGELFF.

V usage is TRBV10-2 and J usage is TRBJ1-1; D is uncertain. In germline, CDR1 is WSHSY, CDR2 SAAADI. This CDR3 has 11 amino acids. V was trimmed by 5 bases and J by 8 bases, leaving 9 bases between them. The CDR3 loop is CASSRAPEAFF. DNA of the CDR3: TGCGCCAGCAGTAGGGCTCCAGAAGCTTTCTTT.

The chain has TRBV7-8 and TRBJ1-1; no clear D. The CDR3 has 13 residues. The V and J ends lost 2 bases and 1 base respectively, with 5 bases between them. Germline V gives CDR1 SGHVS, CDR2 FQNEAQ. CDR3 sequence reads: CASSLFPNTEAFF. The CDR3 DNA sequence: TGTGCCAGCAGCTTATTTCCGAACACTGAAGCTTTCTTT.

The chain uses TRBV5-5 and TRBJ1-4; TRBD1 agrees at 9 bases. Germline V gene data show CDR1 as SGHKS and CDR2 as YYEKEE (reference sequence). The CDR3 is 19 residues long. J lost 0 bases, V lost 0 bases, and 9 bases had no gene match. The CDR3 coding sequence is TGTGCCAGCAGCTTGGCTGTAGGACAGGGGTATGCAACTAATGAAAAACTGTTTTTT. It translates to CASSLAVGQGYATNEKLFF.

The V gene is TRBV29-1, the J gene TRBJ2-3; TRBD2 aligns across 9 bases. Germline loops: CDR1 SQVTM, CDR2 ANQGSEA. This CDR3 has 15 amino acids. V was pared by 7 bases and J by 3 bases, with 11 bases of the junction left unmatched. CDR3 nucleotides: TGCAGCGCTCGAGGAAGCGGGGGGTTGACAGATACGCAGTATTTT. Its translation is CSARGSGGLTDTQYF.

The V call is TRBV7-9, the J call TRBJ2-3; 11 nucleotides agree with TRBD2. The CDR3 loop spans 15 amino acids. The germline gives CDR1 SEHNR, CDR2 FQNEAQ (reference sequence). V dropped 4 bases and J dropped 5; count of bases not matched to a gene: 5. The CDR3 protein is CASSYSGGARDTQYF. The CDR3 nucleotides are TGTGCCAGCAGCTATAGCGGGGGGGCCCGAGATACGCAGTATTTT.

This chain links TRBV18 with TRBJ2-7; 9 nucleotides align to TRBD2. CDR1 is KGHSH and CDR2 is LQKENI in the germline V gene. Trimming cost V 3 bases and J 2 bases; bases outside gene matches: 5. The CDR3 extends over 15 amino acids. CDR3 protein: CASSPRGGATYEQYF. The CDR3 nucleotides read TGTGCCAGCTCACCCCGCGGGGGGGCCACCTACGAGCAGTACTTC.

The V call is TRBV12-5, the J call TRBJ1-5; TRBD1 might be the D (5 bases). This CDR3 has 15 residues. V was cut by 6 bases and J by 4 bases, with 16 bases left in between. Germline V gene sequence: CDR1 LGHNT, CDR2 FRNRAP. The CDR3 sequence is CASGLVGGTNQPQHF. DNA for the CDR3: TGTGCTAGTGGCCTCGTCGGGGGTACGAATCAGCCCCAGCATTTT.

This rearrangement joins TRBV9 to TRBJ1-3; D is possibly TRBD1 (5 bases). CDR1 is SGDLS and CDR2 is YYNGEE in the germline V gene. The length of the CDR3 is 15 residues. The ends were cut back, 4 bases at V and 0 bases at J, with 11 bases in the middle. CDR3 loop: CASSKTGASGNTIYF. Written as DNA, the CDR3 is TGTGCCAGCAGCAAAACAGGAGCCTCTGGAAACACCATATATTTT.

The gene calls are TRBV7-2 and TRBJ1-1; D possibly corresponds to TRBD1 (6 bases). Trimming took 6 bases from V and 0 from J, leaving 14 bases between them. CDR1 is SGHTA, CDR2 FQGNSA, per germline. The CDR3 has 15 residues. In DNA, the CDR3 is TGTGCCAGCAGGGCGGGGGCGCACATGAACACTGAAGCTTTCTTT. Residues: CASRAGAHMNTEAFF.

V gene TRBV3-1 (or the pseudogene TRBV3-2) combines with J gene TRBJ1-1, with 7 nucleotides matching TRBD1. This CDR3 comprises 13 residues. Germline CDR1 is LGHDT and CDR2 is YNNKEL (reference sequence). The ends lost 6 bases at V and 7 bases at J; junction bases unmatched: 8. CDR3 region: CASSPGTEIEAFF. Here the CDR3 DNA reads TGTGCCAGCAGTCCCGGGACAGAGATTGAAGCTTTCTTT.

Points on this clone: The sample contains more than one DNA sequence encoding this CDR3. This chain joins TRBV19 and TRBJ1-1, with D unclear. V was trimmed by 1 base and J by 0 bases, leaving 3 bases between them. Germline assignment: CDR1 LNHDA and CDR2 SQIVND (reference sequence). This CDR3 is built from 13 residues. CDR3 loop: CASSIALNTEAFF. CDR3 nucleotide sequence: TGTGCCAGTAGTATAGCATTGAACACTGAAGCTTTCTTT.

This clone was picked up one time. The chain carries TRBV18 and TRBJ1-2, with D unresolved. This CDR3 contains 14 residues. Between the trimmed V and J ends, which lost 9 bases and 2 bases, there was a span of 16 bases. Germline values: CDR1 KGHSH, CDR2 LQKENI. The CDR3 nucleotides read TGTGCCAGTACCATAGGAGCCGTGAACTATGGCTACACCTTC. This encodes CASTIGAVNYGYTF. The full variable domain, with the rest looked up from reference TRBV18 and TRBJ1-2, is NAGVMQNPRHLVRRRGQEARLRCSPMKGHSHVYWYRQLPEEGLKFMVYLQKENIIDESGMPKERFSAEFPKEGPSILRIQQVVRGDSAAYFCASTIGAVNYGYTFGSGTRLTVV.

This chain uses TRBV6-1 with TRBJ2-4, with a possible D match to TRBD2 (6 bases). The CDR3 is 15 residues long. The germline V and J ends were trimmed by 5 bases and 5 bases, with 16 bases remaining between them. Germline V gene lookup returns CDR1 MNHNS and CDR2 SASEGT. The CDR3 DNA is TGTGCCAGCAGTTCCCCAACTAGCTTCCAAAACATTCAGTACTTC. It yields the protein CASSSPTSFQNIQYF.

This clone was found once. The CDR3 region has the DNA TGTGCCAGCAGTACCTACATGGTCGGGGAGCTGTTTTTT. Translating it yields CASSTYMVGELFF. The J gene is TRBJ2-2, the V gene TRBV12-3 or TRBV12-4; D gene uncertain. V lost 5 bases to trimming and J lost 7 bases, with 11 bases between them. This CDR3 region has 13 residues.

This chain joins TRBV18 and TRBJ1-2; 7 bases are shared with TRBD1. The V gene's germline CDR1 is KGHSH and CDR2 LQKENI. J lost 4 bases, V lost 4 bases, and 6 bases had no gene match. The CDR3 runs to 14 residues. The CDR3: CASSRDRYSYGYTF. The CDR3 DNA sequence: TGTGCCAGCTCACGGGACAGATACTCCTATGGCTACACCTTC.

The chain carries TRBV12-3 or TRBV12-4 and TRBJ1-2, with D possibly matching TRBD1 (5 bases). The CDR3 has 13 amino acids. V dropped 3 bases and J dropped 3 bases, with 8 bases sitting between them. CDR3 DNA: TGTGCCAGCAGTTTCGAGGGGTACTATGGCTACACCTTC. Protein sequence: CASSFEGYYGYTF.

This clone has more than one count but fewer than ten. The rearrangement links TRBV7-8 to TRBJ2-5, with D possibly matching TRBD2 (6 bases). The ends were cut back, 2 bases at V and 6 bases at J, with 22 bases in the middle. This CDR3 has 17 residues. Per germline, CDR1 SGHVS and CDR2 FQNEAQ. The CDR3 nucleotides are TGTGCCAGCAGCTTACGGGCGGCCGGGGGAAGCGTGAAGACCCAGTACTTC. Amino acid sequence: CASSLRAAGGSVKTQYF.

V gene TRBV3-1 (or the pseudogene TRBV3-2) combines with J gene TRBJ2-7, with D unclear. V was shortened by 4 bases and J by 1 base, with 5 bases between the two germline ends. This CDR3 is built from 12 residues. Germline V gene lookup returns CDR1 LGHDT and CDR2 YNNKEL (reference sequence). The CDR3 bases are TGTGCCAGCAGCCGTATATCCTACGAGCAGTACTTC. It is translated as CASSRISYEQYF.

The gene calls are TRBV6-5 and TRBJ1-2; 9 bases agree with TRBD1. CDR1 is MNHEY, CDR2 SVGAGI, per germline. The length of the CDR3 is 14 residues. V lost 8 bases, J lost 6 bases, and 10 bases stayed unmatched. The CDR3 region has the DNA TGTGCCAGCGGGGTACAGGGGGCCATCAATGGCTACACCTTC. Translation: CASGVQGAINGYTF.

This chain uses TRBV28 with TRBJ1-2, with 8 bases identical to TRBD1. Germline CDR1 and CDR2: MDHEN and SYDVKM. The CDR3 contains 14 residues. Unmatched junction bases numbered 9, after V lost 5 bases and J lost 7 bases. The CDR3 DNA is TGTGCCAGCAGTGGACAGGGAGTCGCGCGTGGCTACACCTTC. Encoded protein: CASSGQGVARGYTF.

The chain links TRBV5-1 to TRBJ1-6, with 10 bases aligning to TRBD1. The CDR3 extends over 15 amino acids. V shed 0 bases and J 10 bases; nucleotides not matched to a gene: 4. CDR1 and CDR2 (germline): SGHRS, YFSETQ. The CDR3 protein is CASSLAADRGSPLHF. The CDR3 bases are TGCGCCAGCAGCTTGGCCGCGGACAGGGGGTCACCCCTCCACTTT.